Listed below are T cell receptor beta chains from one sample, sequenced in a study of a mutant IDH1 vaccine in newly diagnosed glioma. Profiling relied on immunoSEQ multiplex PCR, and the TCRdb table lists in-frame clones only, not all of them. The repertoire holds 40,000 or so clones, roughly 84% seen once, with under 2.5% in the top ten. Their antigens are not known. Sequenced material: PBMCs, taken from a glioma patient whose treatment included an IDH1 peptide vaccine. The source of these receptors is a man aged 40-49 years with glioma. Both conserved end residues are part of each CDR3. For some rows the clone size is stated as once, few or many, or as a class when expanded; others skip it.

abundance	v_gene	j_gene	len	CDR3aa
.	TRBV19	TRBJ2-7	10	CARSSYEQYF
.	TRBV4-2	TRBJ1-2	14	CASSQVMGGYGYTF
.	TRBV5-5	TRBJ2-1	16	CASSAPGLGAYNEQFF
.	TRBV20-1	TRBJ2-5	11	CSLGPRETQYF
.	TRBV28	TRBJ2-1	12	CASRSSYNEQFF
.	TRBV7-2	TRBJ1-1	14	CASSLVGQYTEAFF
.	TRBV19	TRBJ2-6	15	CASNAGLSGANVLTF
.	TRBV29-1	TRBJ1-3	13	CSVNDRTGNTIYF
.	TRBV6-1	TRBJ2-7	11	CRTSGSYEQYF
.	TRBV4-2	TRBJ2-7	18	CASSHQTILAGDNYEQYF
.	TRBV14	TRBJ2-7	13	CASSQVDRGQQYF
once	TRBV7-6	TRBJ2-6	14	CASGRDSGANVLTF
.	TRBV7-2	TRBJ2-5	13	CASSPGDMKTQYF
.	TRBV5-6	TRBJ2-5	13	CASTLGNQETQYF
.	TRBV7-9	TRBJ1-5	14	CASSLGQSYQPQHF
few	TRBV5-1	TRBJ2-7	12	CASSLNTHEQYF
.	TRBV15	TRBJ2-5	16	CATSRDWGREGETQYF